This T cell receptor beta chain was sequenced for a study of glioma-infiltrating T cells after dendritic cell vaccination. Study at large: At biweekly intervals, patients got three intradermal dendritic cell vaccine injections. Study-wide findings and caveats: Complete blood and tumor specimen sets were limited to few patients.

The table came from immunoSEQ multiplex PCR; TCRdb's copy has only in-frame clones and leaves some out. There are about 73,000 clones in the sample; around 79% occur only once, and about 2% lies in the top ten. V shed 4 bases and J 4 bases; nucleotides not matched to a gene: 13. Germline values: CDR1 SGHRS, CDR2 YFSETQ. This CDR3 has 17 residues. With regard to this clone: Antigen: not known.

This TCR came from a human donor with glioblastoma. The chain recombines TRBV5-1 with TRBJ2-2, with TRBD1 matching over 7 bases. This material consisted of blood, taken before dendritic cell vaccination. The CDR3 nucleotides are TGCGCCAGCAGCCAAGCCTCCTACGACAGGGCCACCGGGGAGCTGTTTTTT. This translates into CASSQASYDRATGELFF. The full variable domain, completed using reference TRBV5-1 and TRBJ2-2, is KAGVTQTPRYLIKTRGQQVTLSCSPISGHRSVSWYQQTPGQGLQFLFEYFSETQRNKGNFPGRFSGRQFSNSRSEMNVSTLELGDSALYLCASSQASYDRATGELFFGEGSRLTVL.